The 31 T cell receptor beta chains below come from one sample, sequenced in a study of blood T cell repertoires in COVID-19. Sequencing was performed with immunoSEQ multiplex PCR; in TCRdb, only in-frame clones are kept and a portion is missing. The sample holds fewer than 400,000 clones, 85% seen once. The sequenced sample consisted of peripheral blood. These receptors originate from a young woman with acute or convalescent COVID-19.

The rearrangement links TRBV2 to TRBJ2-3; tentatively, D is TRBD2 (5 bases). The germline V and J ends were trimmed by 6 bases and 5 bases, with 21 bases remaining between them. Germline lookup yields CDR1 SNHLY and CDR2 FYNNEI. The CDR3 has 16 amino acids. The CDR3 sequence is CASSQTTRLAGDTQYF. CDR3 DNA: TGTGCCAGCAGCCAGACTACCCGCCTGGCGGGAGATACGCAGTATTTT.

This clone appeared a single time. The rearrangement links TRBV10-2 to TRBJ2-2; TRBD2 aligns across 9 bases. J gave up 5 bases and V 4 bases, and 11 bases lay outside the gene matches. This CDR3 region has 17 residues. Germline CDR1 WSHSY, CDR2 SAAADI. The CDR3 spells CASSGAGGPSETGELFF. The CDR3 DNA follows: TGCGCCAGCAGTGGCGCGGGGGGGCCGAGTGAGACCGGGGAGCTGTTTTTT.

V gene TRBV3-1 (or the pseudogene TRBV3-2) combines with J gene TRBJ1-6; the D gene is possibly TRBD1 (6 bases). The V end lost 0 bases, the J end lost 6 bases, and 9 bases lay between the germline ends. The CDR3 is 15 residues long. Per germline, CDR1 LGHDT and CDR2 YNNKEL (reference sequence). CDR3 protein: CASSQERTANSPLHF. The DNA for the CDR3 is TGTGCCAGCAGCCAAGAGAGGACAGCTAATTCACCCCTCCACTTT.

The J gene is TRBJ1-4, the V gene TRBV5-1, with a weak D call TRBD1 (6 bases). V lost 4 bases to trimming and J lost 7 bases, with 11 bases between them. CDR3 length: 13 residues. CDR1 is SGHRS and CDR2 is YFSETQ in the germline V gene. CDR3 residues: CASSANRVEKLFF. Written as DNA, the CDR3 is TGCGCCAGCAGCGCGAACAGGGTTGAAAAACTGTTTTTT.

This clone was seen once. The DNA for the CDR3 is TGTGCCAGCAGCTTGGAGTCGGCAGGCTATGGCTACACCTTC. It codes for CASSLESAGYGYTF. The chain carries TRBV5-5 and TRBJ1-2; D not certain. Trimming left V 0 bases short and J 4 bases short, with 10 bases between. The CDR3 contains 14 residues. Germline V gene lookup returns CDR1 SGHKS and CDR2 YYEKEE (reference sequence).

The chain combines TRBV12-3 or TRBV12-4 with TRBJ2-3; D is undetermined. The CDR3 extends over 13 amino acids. V lost 6 bases to trimming and J lost 2 bases, with 9 bases between them. The CDR3 DNA reads as TGTGCCAGCAGCCACGGGTACACAGATACGCAGTATTTT. Its translation: CASSHGYTDTQYF.

This clone is a singleton in its sample. The V call is TRBV12-5, the J call TRBJ1-2, with TRBD1 as a possible D gene (6 bases). This CDR3 has 14 amino acids. V lost 4 bases and J lost 8, with 17 bases in between. Germline V gives CDR1 LGHNT, CDR2 FRNRAP. The CDR3 protein is CASGSRVNRDGYTF. DNA for the CDR3: TGTGCTAGTGGTTCCCGTGTCAACAGGGACGGCTACACCTTC.

V and J are TRBV24-1 and TRBJ2-3; tentatively, D is TRBD1 (6 bases). CDR3 length equals 16 residues. Germline loops: CDR1 KGHDR, CDR2 SFDVKD. V lost 3 bases and J lost 0, with 12 bases in between. This chain's CDR3 is CATSDRTASSTDTQYF. The CDR3 nucleotides are TGTGCCACCAGTGATCGGACAGCCTCTAGCACAGATACGCAGTATTTT.

The V gene is TRBV5-1, the J gene TRBJ1-2, with 7 bases matching TRBD1. V shed 4 bases, J shed 4 bases, and the junction held 4 bases outside the gene matches. Germline values: CDR1 SGHRS, CDR2 YFSETQ. CDR3 length: 13 residues. CDR3 DNA sequence: TGCGCCAGCAGCGATGACAGGGCCTATGGCTACACCTTC. Translation: CASSDDRAYGYTF.

The gene calls are TRBV3-1 (or the pseudogene TRBV3-2) and TRBJ1-2, with D hard to call. The CDR3 contains 13 residues. V lost 1 base and J 4 bases, leaving 7 bases between the germline ends. Per germline, CDR1 LGHDT and CDR2 YNNKEL (reference sequence). In DNA, the CDR3 is TGTGCCAGCAGCCAAGCGCAGTTCTATGGCTACACCTTC. This encodes CASSQAQFYGYTF.

This chain connects TRBV3-1 (or the pseudogene TRBV3-2) to TRBJ2-5; 7 bases are shared with TRBD1. With 2 bases clipped from V and 3 bases from J, the junction kept 6 bases outside the gene matches. Germline CDR1 reads LGHDT; CDR2 reads YNNKEL (reference sequence). The CDR3 length is 15 residues. As DNA, the CDR3 is TGTGCCAGCAGCCAATCCACGGGACAGAAAGAGACCCAGTACTTC. Translation gives CASSQSTGQKETQYF.

In its sample, this clone was seen a few times. The chain has TRBV20-1 and TRBJ1-4; D gene uncertain. V lost 3 bases to trimming and J lost 7 bases, with 15 bases between them. Germline V CDR1 and CDR2: DFQATT, SNEGSKA (reference sequence). CDR3 length: 14 residues. CDR3 sequence: CSASVPGHGEKLFF. The DNA of the CDR3 is TGCAGTGCTAGTGTTCCGGGTCACGGTGAAAAACTGTTTTTT.

V is TRBV27 and J is TRBJ2-1, with D possibly being TRBD2 (7 bases). Trimming removed 8 bases at V and 3 bases at J, with 17 bases between. This CDR3 is built from 15 residues. The germline V gene encodes CDR1 MNHEY and CDR2 SMNVEV (reference sequence). CDR3 region: CASGSRGGYYNEQFF. The CDR3 DNA sequence: TGTGCCAGCGGCTCCAGGGGAGGGTACTACAATGAGCAGTTCTTC.

The rearrangement joins TRBV5-6 to TRBJ2-2; possible D gene TRBD1, 6 bases. Between the trimmed V and J ends, which lost 5 bases and 0 bases, there was a span of 14 bases. Germline-derived CDR1 and CDR2 are SGHDT and YYEEEE. The CDR3 is 16 amino acids. The CDR3 DNA reads as TGTGCCAGCAGTGGAGAAGAGGGGGCGAACACCGGGGAGCTGTTTTTT. Translated, it gives CASSGEEGANTGELFF.

The chain links TRBV7-3 to TRBJ2-1; 8 nucleotides match TRBD2. The CDR3 sequence is 15 residues long. The germline V gene has CDR1 SGHTA and CDR2 FQGTGA. Trimming cost V 2 bases and J 5 bases; bases outside gene matches: 5. Here the CDR3 reads CASSLSAGAHNEQFF. The CDR3 region has the DNA TGTGCCAGCAGCTTATCAGCGGGAGCCCACAATGAGCAGTTCTTC.

The V gene is TRBV28, the J gene TRBJ1-5; the match to TRBD1 covers 8 bases. Germline V gene sequence: CDR1 MDHEN, CDR2 SYDVKM. The junction had 16 bases not matched to a gene; V was cut back by 2 bases and J by 7 bases. CDR3 length: 18 amino acids. The DNA for the CDR3 is TGTGCCAGCAGTTTAATTGTGGTTGGCAGGGGGCGCGGGCAGCCCCAGCATTTT. Translation: CASSLIVVGRGRGQPQHF.

V is TRBV7-9 and J is TRBJ2-7, with TRBD2 identical over 13 bases. This CDR3 region has 14 residues. CDR1 SEHNR and CDR2 FQNEAQ come from the germline V gene (reference sequence). V shed 5 bases and J 5 bases; nucleotides not matched to a gene: 3. The CDR3 DNA follows: TGTGCCAGCAGCCCAGGACTAGCGGGAGACGAGCAGTACTTC. It is translated as CASSPGLAGDEQYF.

The gene calls are TRBV6-1 and TRBJ1-5; 9 bases map to TRBD1. The CDR3 extends over 15 amino acids. Germline trimming cut 2 bases from V and 4 bases from J; bases unmatched to any gene: 3. The germline V gene encodes CDR1 MNHNS and CDR2 SASEGT. CDR3 sequence (DNA): TGTGCCAGCAGTGAATTGGGGACAGGGAATCAGCCCCAGCATTTT. Amino acids: CASSELGTGNQPQHF.

The chain joins TRBV4-1 to TRBJ2-1; TRBD2 matches 8 bases. The CDR3 extends over 14 amino acids. Germline assignment: CDR1 MGHRA and CDR2 YSYEKL. The junction had 3 bases not matched to a gene; V was cut back by 2 bases and J by 6 bases. The CDR3 is CASSQHAGGNEQFF. CDR3 in DNA: TGCGCCAGCAGCCAACACGCGGGGGGCAATGAGCAGTTCTTC.

The chain employs TRBV5-1 and TRBJ2-4, with 9 nucleotides matching TRBD1. V shed 4 bases and J 0 bases; nucleotides not matched to a gene: 23. The CDR3 consists of 22 residues. Germline assignment: CDR1 SGHRS and CDR2 YFSETQ. CDR3 sequence (DNA): TGCGCCAGCAGCCTAGGACAGGGGATCAACCTAATTCAGACGGTAGCCAAAAACATTCAGTACTTC. The encoded protein is CASSLGQGINLIQTVAKNIQYF. The full variable domain, completed using reference TRBV5-1 and TRBJ2-4, is KAGVTQTPRYLIKTRGQQVTLSCSPISGHRSVSWYQQTPGQGLQFLFEYFSETQRNKGNFPGRFSGRQFSNSRSEMNVSTLELGDSALYLCASSLGQGINLIQTVAKNIQYFGAGTRLSVL.

As concerns this clone: This sample includes further DNA sequences coding for the same CDR3. The V gene is TRBV2, the J gene TRBJ2-7; D gene ambiguous. This CDR3 region has 11 residues. Germline values: CDR1 SNHLY, CDR2 FYNNEI. V was trimmed by 7 bases and J by 0 bases, leaving 4 bases between them. The CDR3: CASTSSYEQYF. CDR3 DNA sequence: TGTGCCAGCACCAGCTCCTACGAGCAGTACTTC.

The chain uses TRBV11-2 and TRBJ2-6; perhaps TRBD1 as D (6 bases). CDR1 is SGHAT, CDR2 FQNNGV, per germline. CDR3 length: 15 residues. V lost 4 bases and J lost 0, with 7 bases in between. The CDR3 DNA reads as TGTGCCAGCAGCTCACAGGGCTCTGGGGCCAACGTCCTGACTTTC. This translates into CASSSQGSGANVLTF.

V is TRBV6-5 and J is TRBJ2-7; D not certain. This CDR3 has 14 amino acids. V gave up 2 bases and J gave up 6 bases, with 14 bases separating them. In germline, CDR1 is MNHEY, CDR2 SVGAGI. The DNA of the CDR3 is TGTGCCAGCAGTTACGGCATTGCGGTGGGCGAGCAGTACTTC. Protein sequence: CASSYGIAVGEQYF.

V gene TRBV6-5 combines with J gene TRBJ2-3; TRBD2 might be the D (6 bases). Germline CDR1 MNHEY, CDR2 SVGAGI. V was shortened by 6 bases and J by 6 bases, with 13 bases between the two germline ends. This CDR3 has 13 amino acids. CDR3 coding DNA: TGTGCCAGCAGCCAGACCACTAGCGATACGCAGTATTTT. Residues: CASSQTTSDTQYF.

This sequence joins TRBV27 and TRBJ1-5; tentative D call: TRBD1 (6 bases). The V end lost 5 bases, the J end lost 1 base, and 15 bases lay between the germline ends. CDR1 is MNHEY and CDR2 is SMNVEV in the germline V gene (reference sequence). This CDR3 has 16 amino acids. CDR3 region: CASSPLGHLSNQPQHF. The CDR3 DNA follows: TGTGCCAGCAGTCCACTGGGACACCTGAGCAATCAGCCCCAGCATTTT.

V and J are TRBV7-9 and TRBJ2-1; 8 nucleotides agree with TRBD2. This CDR3 spans 16 amino acids. The V and J ends lost 3 bases and 8 bases, in that order; junction bases with no gene match: 12. Germline-derived CDR1 and CDR2 are SEHNR and FQNEAQ (reference sequence). The CDR3 spells CASSLSGGFEADEQFF. The CDR3, as DNA: TGTGCCAGCAGCTTGAGCGGGGGATTTGAGGCGGATGAGCAGTTCTTC.

The V gene is TRBV10-1, the J gene TRBJ2-5, with a possible D match to TRBD2 (5 bases). Deletions cut 5 bases from V and 4 bases from J, with 14 bases between. CDR3 length: 14 amino acids. The germline gives CDR1 WNHNN, CDR2 SYGVQD (reference sequence). The CDR3 DNA reads as TGCGCCAGCAGTTATAACCAGGCGGGAGAGACCCAGTACTTC. It is translated as CASSYNQAGETQYF.

On this clone: Other nucleotide sequences in the sample specify the same CDR3. The chain's CDR3 is CASSLGGGTDTQYF. CDR3 sequence (DNA): TGCGCCAGCAGCTTGGGGGGAGGGACAGATACGCAGTATTTT. This chain joins TRBV5-1 and TRBJ2-3; 7 bases are a match to TRBD2. The J segment lost 3 bases and the V segment lost 0 bases, leaving 1 base of the junction unmatched. Germline assignment: CDR1 SGHRS and CDR2 YFSETQ. CDR3 length: 14 residues.

This rearrangement joins TRBV3-1 (or the pseudogene TRBV3-2) to TRBJ1-1; 7 bases agree with TRBD1. CDR1 and CDR2 (germline): LGHDT, YNNKEL (reference sequence). The CDR3 totals 14 residues. V lost 3 bases to trimming and J lost 5 bases; unmatched junction nucleotides: 6. The CDR3 nucleotides are TGTGCCAGCAGCCATTCGGGACAGCCAACTGAAGCTTTCTTT. It translates to CASSHSGQPTEAFF.

This chain joins TRBV15 and TRBJ2-7, with 8 bases that match TRBD1. Trimming cost V 4 bases and J 5 bases; bases outside gene matches: 7. CDR1 and CDR2 from the germline V gene are LNHNV and YYDKDF (reference sequence). The CDR3 loop spans 14 amino acids. The CDR3: CATSTGGAMDEQYF. The DNA of the CDR3 is TGTGCCACCAGCACAGGGGGCGCAATGGACGAGCAGTACTTC.

This chain uses TRBV4-2 with TRBJ1-4; D call uncertain. This CDR3 contains 15 residues. Trimming left V 0 bases short and J 0 bases short, with 5 bases between. Germline CDR1 LGHNA, CDR2 YNFKEQ. CDR3 nucleotides: TGTGCCAGCAGCCAAGACGGGGCAACTAATGAAAAACTGTTTTTT. It translates to CASSQDGATNEKLFF.